The rows below give T cell receptor beta chains drawn from one sample of a study of post-analysis software for immune sequencing data. A single record per CDR3 protein comes from TCRdb applying MiXCR to the PCR reads. The sample includes about 820,000 distinct CDR3 sequences, about 53% of them seen just once. Sequencing input: blood. These receptors were obtained from a girl between 5 and 17 years old with multiple sclerosis. Both conserved end residues are part of each CDR3. Fields, in order: J gene, clone size, D gene, V gene, CDR3 DNA, CDR3 protein. A D gene is named only where the DNA matches it firmly. Not every row has a clone size; where given, it reads once, few, many or a size class.

>TRBJ2-7|-|TRBD1|TRBV20-1
TGCAGTGCTGGGGGACAGTCTCCCCACGAGCAGTACTTC
CSAGGQSPHEQYF
>TRBJ2-5|-|-|TRBV12-3/TRBV12-4
TGTGCCAACAGCCGGGGCCGAGTACAAGAGACCCAGTACTTC
CANSRGRVQETQYF
>TRBJ2-3|-|TRBD2|TRBV5-1
TGCGCCAGCAGCTCCCCATGGGGCGGGAGAACCGCAGATACGCAGTATTTT
CASSSPWGGRTADTQYF
>TRBJ2-3|-|TRBD2|TRBV20-1
TGCAGTGCTCGGACTAGCGGCAGCACAGATACGCAGTATTTT
CSARTSGSTDTQYF
>TRBJ2-7|-|TRBD2|TRBV2
TGTGCCAGCAGACAGGTAGCGGGGGGTTCCTACGAGCAGTACTTC
CASRQVAGGSYEQYF
>TRBJ2-3|few|TRBD1|TRBV29-1
TGCAGCGCCACCGGGACAGGGGGCGGCACAGATACGCAGTATTTT
CSATGTGGGTDTQYF
>TRBJ1-1|-|-|TRBV7-9
TGTGCCAGCAGCTTACCAGGTACTACAGGGAAAGCTTTCTTT
CASSLPGTTGKAFF
>TRBJ1-2|few|-|TRBV6-6
TGTGCCAGCAGTTACGGGGCCGAAGATGGCTACACCTTC
CASSYGAEDGYTF
>TRBJ2-7|few|-|TRBV5-1
TGCGCCAGCAGCTTGGCCGGAAAGGACTACGAGCAGTACTTC
CASSLAGKDYEQYF
>TRBJ1-2|-|-|TRBV21-1
TGTGCCAGCAGCAAGGGAGGTCGGCCGGAGCTAATTAACTATGGCTACACCTTC
CASSKGGRPELINYGYTF
>TRBJ2-5|-|-|TRBV11-1
TGTGCCAGCAGCTCAAGGGACGTCTTTCAGATGGAGACCCAGTACTTC
CASSSRDVFQMETQYF
>TRBJ2-1|-|TRBD2|TRBV20-1
TGCAGTGCTAGGTTGGGCGGGAGGAGCGACAATGAGCAGTTCTTC
CSARLGGRSDNEQFF
>TRBJ1-5|many|-|TRBV12-3/TRBV12-4
TGTGCCAGCAGGCCCGGCCTTGGGGATCGTCAGCCCCAGCATTTT
CASRPGLGDRQPQHF
>TRBJ1-1|-|-|TRBV2
TGTGCCAGCAGTGAAGCTGAGACGTGGGGAGCTTTCTTT
CASSEAETWGAFF
>TRBJ2-3|few|-|TRBV7-9
TGTGCCAGCAGCAACCGGGACGAGTCGCAGTATTTT
CASSNRDESQYF
>TRBJ2-1|-|TRBD1|TRBV9
TGTGCCAGCAGCGCGGGACAGTCCTACAATGAGCAGTTCTTC
CASSAGQSYNEQFF
>TRBJ1-2|-|-|TRBV20-1
TGCAGTGCTAGCCCCCGGACAGTCTACTATGGCTACACCTTC
CSASPRTVYYGYTF
>TRBJ2-7|-|-|TRBV20-1
TGCAGTGCTAGGGTCCCGGGCGGGGGCGCGTACTTC
CSARVPGGGAYF
>TRBJ2-7|-|-|TRBV5-1
TGCACCAGCGCGAGTAGGGATCTGGGCGAGCAGTACTTC
CTSASRDLGEQYF
>TRBJ2-5|-|-|TRBV3-1
TGTGCCAGCAGCCGGCAGCCGTACCAAGAGACCCAGTACTTC
CASSRQPYQETQYF
>TRBJ2-6|few|TRBD1|TRBV20-1
TGCAGTGCTAGAGATCTTTTAGCCAGGGGGCAATCTGGAGGGGCCAACGTCCTGACTTTC
CSARDLLARGQSGGANVLTF
>TRBJ1-1|-|-|TRBV6-1
TGTGCCCACAGACACTACGACACTGAAGCTTTCTTT
CAHRHYDTEAFF
>TRBJ2-3|-|-|TRBV3-1
TGTGCCAGCAGCAATCTAGGCGGGACGACGCAGTATTTT
CASSNLGGTTQYF
>TRBJ2-7|-|-|TRBV2
TGTGCCAGCATCGGCAGTACCTACGAGCAGTACTTC
CASIGSTYEQYF
>TRBJ2-1|-|TRBD2|TRBV7-2
TGTGCCAGCAGCTTCCCAAGCGGGGGGCCCCGTAATGAGCAGTTCTTC
CASSFPSGGPRNEQFF
>TRBJ2-1|-|-|TRBV5-1
TGCGCCAGCAGCTTCCGGGGCAACAATGAGCAGTTCTTC
CASSFRGNNEQFF
>TRBJ1-1|-|-|TRBV10-3
TGTGCCACAGATCGGGAAGGTCTGGGCACTGAAGCTTTCTTT
CATDREGLGTEAFF
>TRBJ2-3|few|TRBD2|TRBV20-1
TGCAGTGCTAGCCACCCTACTAGCGGGAGCACAGATACGCAGTATTTT
CSASHPTSGSTDTQYF
>TRBJ1-2|few|-|TRBV9
TGTGCCAGCAGCCCCCGGACCATTTCGAGAGCAGGCGGGGTAAACTATGGCTACACCTTC
CASSPRTISRAGGVNYGYTF
>TRBJ2-3|-|-|TRBV7-2
TGTGCCAGCCTTCGGGAAATCACAGATACGCAGTATTTT
CASLREITDTQYF
>TRBJ2-1|few|-|TRBV25-1
TGTGCCAGCAGGCCTATCCCTGGCGGGGAGCAGTTCTTC
CASRPIPGGEQFF
>TRBJ2-1|-|TRBD2|TRBV5-1
TGCGCCAGCAGCTTGAGTGCTAGCGGGACCCCTCGGAATGAGCAGTTCTTC
CASSLSASGTPRNEQFF
>TRBJ2-7|few|-|TRBV27
TGTGCCAGCAGTTTATACCCACAGGGATCCTACGAGCAGTACTTC
CASSLYPQGSYEQYF
>TRBJ1-4|few|-|TRBV29-1
TGCAGCGTTGGGGAGTTGTCCGGGGCATACAATGAAAAACTGTTTTTT
CSVGELSGAYNEKLFF
>TRBJ2-7|-|-|TRBV20-1
TGCAGTGCTAGAGTTGGACATCACTCCTACGAGCAGTACTTC
CSARVGHHSYEQYF
>TRBJ2-7|-|TRBD1|TRBV9
TGTGCCAGCAGCGTAGCCGGGACAGGGGGATACGAGCAGTACTTC
CASSVAGTGGYEQYF
>TRBJ2-7|few|TRBD1|TRBV20-1
TGCAGTGCTAGGCGGACAGGGGCCTACGAGCAGTACTTC
CSARRTGAYEQYF
>TRBJ1-2|-|-|TRBV29-1
TGCAGCGTTGCCACGGCGTACTATGGCTACACCTTC
CSVATAYYGYTF
>TRBJ2-5|-|TRBD1|TRBV29-1
TGCAGCGTGGATGGGACAGGGGGTCATGAGACCCAGTACTTC
CSVDGTGGHETQYF
>TRBJ2-1|-|TRBD2|TRBV20-1
TGCAGTGCTAGGACTAGCGGGATGATATCCTACAATGAGCAGTTCTTC
CSARTSGMISYNEQFF
>TRBJ1-1|few|TRBD1|TRBV5-1
TGCGCCAGCGGAAAAGCAGGGGGAACTGAAGCTTTCTTT
CASGKAGGTEAFF
>TRBJ2-4|-|-|TRBV20-1
TGCAGTGCTAGTCTCGGGTCCAAAAACATTCAGTACTTC
CSASLGSKNIQYF
>TRBJ2-7|-|-|TRBV29-1
TGCAGCGTTGTAGTCGGCCAGGGGAGCTACGAGCAGTACTTC
CSVVVGQGSYEQYF
>TRBJ2-5|-|-|TRBV5-6
TGTGCCAGCAGCTTTTCACCGGACAGCCAAGAGACCCAGTACTTC
CASSFSPDSQETQYF
>TRBJ2-7|-|-|TRBV20-1
TGCAGTGCTCCCAGGGTTCACGAGCAGTACTTC
CSAPRVHEQYF
>TRBJ2-5|-|-|TRBV3-1
TGTGCCAGCAGCCGACACAGGACAGTCCAAGAGACCCAGTACTTC
CASSRHRTVQETQYF
>TRBJ2-5|-|-|TRBV29-1
TGCAGCGTTGCGGACCAAGAGACCCAGTACTTC
CSVADQETQYF
>TRBJ1-4|-|-|TRBV18
TGTGCCAGCTCACCCCGGGACGTTAATGAAAAACTGTTTTTT
CASSPRDVNEKLFF
>TRBJ2-1|-|TRBD2|TRBV7-9
TGTGCCAGCAGCCGCGAGGCGGGGGACTACAATGAGCAGTTCTTC
CASSREAGDYNEQFF
>TRBJ2-1|-|TRBD2|TRBV20-1
TGCAGTGCTAGAGAGGGCGGGACTATCTACAATGAGCAGTTCTTC
CSAREGGTIYNEQFF
>TRBJ1-2|-|-|TRBV2
TGTGCCAGCAGTGTTCAGGATGTCGGCGGCTACACCTTC
CASSVQDVGGYTF
>TRBJ1-2|few|-|TRBV7-9
TGTGCCAGCAGCGTAGAATGGACAGCCCAGAACTATGGCTACACCTTC
CASSVEWTAQNYGYTF
>TRBJ2-7|few|TRBD1|TRBV29-1
TGCAGCGTTGAAACCGGGACAGGGGGCAACGAGCAGTACTTC
CSVETGTGGNEQYF